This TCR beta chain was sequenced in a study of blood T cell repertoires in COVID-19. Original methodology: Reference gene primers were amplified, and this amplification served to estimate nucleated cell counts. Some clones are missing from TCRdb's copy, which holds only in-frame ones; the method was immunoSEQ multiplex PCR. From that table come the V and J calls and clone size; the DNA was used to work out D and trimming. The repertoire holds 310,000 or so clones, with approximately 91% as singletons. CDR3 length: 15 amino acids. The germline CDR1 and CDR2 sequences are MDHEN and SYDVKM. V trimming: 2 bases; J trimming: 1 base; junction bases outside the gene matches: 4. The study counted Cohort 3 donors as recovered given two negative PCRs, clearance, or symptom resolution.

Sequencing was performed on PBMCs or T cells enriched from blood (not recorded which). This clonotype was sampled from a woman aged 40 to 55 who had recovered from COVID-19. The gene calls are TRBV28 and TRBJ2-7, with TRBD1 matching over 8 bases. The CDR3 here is CASSLQGARSYEQYF. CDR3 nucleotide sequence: TGTGCCAGCAGTTTACAGGGGGCGCGGTCCTACGAGCAGTACTTC.